A single sample gave rise to the 9 T cell receptor beta chains below, sequenced in a study of blood T cell repertoires in COVID-19. Libraries were prepared by immunoSEQ multiplex PCR; TCRdb keeps only in-frame clonotypes and omits some of them. Altogether about 170,000 clones are present, approximately 84% being singletons, with the ten largest covering under 13%. The sample was peripheral blood. These TCRs come from a man between 65 and 85 years old with active or convalescent COVID-19.

This sequence joins TRBV7-9 and TRBJ1-2; D gene unclear. This CDR3 is built from 13 residues. CDR1 is SEHNR and CDR2 is FQNEAQ in the germline V gene (reference sequence). Trimming pared 8 bases from V and 8 bases from J, leaving 18 bases between. CDR3 amino acids: CASAPVALGGYTF. DNA of the CDR3: TGTGCCAGCGCCCCCGTAGCGTTAGGCGGCTACACCTTC.

CDR3 in amino acids: CASSLTGNNQPQHF. CDR3 nucleotide sequence: TGTGCCAGCTCACTGACAGGGAACAATCAGCCCCAGCATTTT. The chain joins TRBV18 to TRBJ1-5, with 7 bases that match TRBD1. The CDR3 is made up of 14 amino acids. The V gene's germline CDR1 is KGHSH and CDR2 LQKENI. Trimming removed 4 bases from V and 3 bases from J; junction bases left unmatched: 3. Together with reference TRBV18 and TRBJ1-5, the CDR3 gives the full variable domain: NAGVMQNPRHLVRRRGQEARLRCSPMKGHSHVYWYRQLPEEGLKFMVYLQKENIIDESGMPKERFSAEFPKEGPSILRIQQVVRGDSAAYFCASSLTGNNQPQHFGDGTRLSIL.

The V and J genes are TRBV15 and TRBJ2-7; D may be TRBD2 (5 bases). Per germline, CDR1 LNHNV and CDR2 YYDKDF (reference sequence). The V and J ends lost 0 bases and 3 bases respectively, with 18 bases between them. This CDR3 is 17 amino acids long. The CDR3 DNA sequence: TGTGCCACCAGCAGAGAAGAGGGAACTGGTTCGGGCTACGAGCAGTACTTC. Protein: CATSREEGTGSGYEQYF. The full variable domain, completed using reference TRBV15 and TRBJ2-7, is DAMVIQNPRYQVTQFGKPVTLSCSQTLNHNVMYWYQQKSSQAPKLLFHYYDKDFNNEADTPDNFQSRRPNTSFCFLDIRSPGLGDTAMYLCATSREEGTGSGYEQYFGPGTRLTVT.

The chain combines TRBV15 with TRBJ2-1, with TRBD2 matching over 9 bases. Germline CDR1 LNHNV, CDR2 YYDKDF (reference sequence). The CDR3 loop spans 16 amino acids. V was pared by 0 bases and J by 7 bases, with 7 bases of the junction left unmatched. The CDR3 loop reads CATSRDPAGGPNEQFF. The CDR3 DNA sequence: TGTGCCACCAGCAGAGATCCTGCGGGGGGGCCGAATGAGCAGTTCTTC.

This clone was counted a few times. The chain is built from TRBV4-3 and TRBJ2-2; 7 positions agree with TRBD2. V shed 0 bases and J 2 bases; nucleotides not matched to a gene: 6. The germline V gene encodes CDR1 LGHNA and CDR2 YSLEER. The CDR3 is 17 amino acids. The CDR3 here is CASSQEAGVTNTGELFF. The CDR3, as DNA: TGCGCCAGCAGCCAAGAGGCGGGAGTGACTAACACCGGGGAGCTGTTTTTT.

There are a few counts of this clone. The J gene is TRBJ2-1, the V gene TRBV27, with 10 bases fitting TRBD2. Losses at the gene ends were 5 bases for V and 4 bases for J; bases not matched to a gene: 2. From germline, CDR1 is MNHEY and CDR2 SMNVEV (reference sequence). This CDR3 comprises 14 residues. For the CDR3, the DNA is TGTGCCAGCAGTCCGGGACTAGCGTACAATGAGCAGTTCTTC. This translates into CASSPGLAYNEQFF.

The rearrangement uses TRBV15 and TRBJ1-3, with 10 bases matching TRBD1. The CDR3 is made up of 17 amino acids. Germline assignment: CDR1 LNHNV and CDR2 YYDKDF (reference sequence). J gave up 2 bases and V 3 bases, and 7 bases lay outside the gene matches. The CDR3: CATSRGSGTGAGNTIYF. CDR3 coding DNA: TGTGCCACCAGCAGGGGGTCCGGGACAGGGGCTGGAAACACCATATATTTT. Full variable domain (outside the CDR3, taken from reference TRBV15 and TRBJ1-3): DAMVIQNPRYQVTQFGKPVTLSCSQTLNHNVMYWYQQKSSQAPKLLFHYYDKDFNNEADTPDNFQSRRPNTSFCFLDIRSPGLGDTAMYLCATSRGSGTGAGNTIYFGEGSWLTVV.

This chain uses TRBV7-2 with TRBJ2-5; no firm D call. The CDR3 contains 14 residues. CDR1 and CDR2 (germline): SGHTA, FQGNSA. The V end was cut by 1 base, the J end by 4 bases, with 10 bases between. Here the CDR3 reads CASSLDNSRETQYF. CDR3 sequence (DNA): TGTGCCAGCAGCTTAGATAACAGTAGAGAGACCCAGTACTTC.

V is TRBV2 and J is TRBJ1-1, with D unclear. The V gene lost 2 bases and the J gene lost 1 base, with 11 bases spanning the gap. This CDR3 spans 15 amino acids. The V gene's germline CDR1 is SNHLY and CDR2 FYNNEI. Written as DNA, the CDR3 is TGTGCCAGCAGTGAACAAGGACTGTCGAACACTGAAGCTTTCTTT. Residues: CASSEQGLSNTEAFF.